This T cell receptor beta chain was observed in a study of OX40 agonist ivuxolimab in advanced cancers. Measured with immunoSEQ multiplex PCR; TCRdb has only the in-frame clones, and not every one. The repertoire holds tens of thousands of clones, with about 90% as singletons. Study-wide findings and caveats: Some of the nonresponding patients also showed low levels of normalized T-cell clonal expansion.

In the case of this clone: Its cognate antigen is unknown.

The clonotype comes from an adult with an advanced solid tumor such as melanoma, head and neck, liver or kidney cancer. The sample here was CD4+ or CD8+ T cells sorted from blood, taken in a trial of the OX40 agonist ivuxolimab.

The CDR3 sequence is CASRSGDRREQYF. As DNA, the CDR3 is TGTGCCAGCCGTAGCGGGGACCGACGGGAGCAGTACTTC. This rearrangement joins TRBV6-5 to TRBJ2-7; 8 bases fit TRBD2. This CDR3 has 13 amino acids. The ends lost 8 bases at V and 7 bases at J; junction bases unmatched: 10. Germline lookup yields CDR1 MNHEY and CDR2 SVGAGI.